This T cell receptor (beta chain) stems from a study of T cell responses to AZD1222 COVID-19 vaccine listed by TCRdb under 2021. Notes on the research overall: A total of more than 230 trial participants underwent TCR sequencing, of whom approximately 200 had received two doses of AZD1222 and around 25 had received two doses of the MenACWY control vaccine. Trial participants were enrolled by age into 18-55, 56-69 and 70-plus year subgroups, with roughly 160, 29 and 62 TCR-sequenced participants respectively.

Paper-wide results and their limitations: Participants were mostly white British, with more females than males. The authors suggested clonal diversity may have been underestimated. The whole spike protein was spanned by vaccine-associated CD4 TCRs, and dominant responses were seen in regions 160-218 and 743-854. Reportedly, close to half of the unique spike-specific TCRs recognized epitopes lying outside the regions that are mutated in the B.1.351 and B.1.1.7 variants. A significant rise in spike-specific TCR breadth and depth was observed after two AZD1222 doses relative to day 0 and relative to MenACWY recipients. Because no day 14 peak-response samples were available, the repertoires could be characterized only after the peak T cell response. Conclusions about previously exposed vaccinees are limited, since just six or seven AZD1222 recipients were seropositive for SARS-CoV-2 at baseline. In the small 56-69-year group, the increase in depth fell short of significance, most likely because of low power.

This specimen's time point label, interpreted: baseline before first vaccination. Sample treatment or condition, as interpreted from the label and publication: meningococcal conjugate vaccine given as trial control. Samples from vaccinated people were obtained from the UK trials COV001 and COV002, which included a single-blind randomized controlled phase 2/3 trial of AZD1222 (ChAdOx1 nCoV-19) in healthy adults. For TCRbeta chain sequencing, PBMC samples from trial participants were taken at day 0 and at day 28 after the second dose. The CDR3 regions of human TCRbeta chains were analyzed by immunosequencing. The study's processing was this. TCRs in the repertoires were matched against a reference library of SARS-CoV-2-specific TCRs that had been generated with the MIRA antigen-specificity platform. Breadth was defined as the fraction of unique TCRs that were SARS-CoV-2-associated, and depth was defined as the fraction of total T cells that were SARS-CoV-2-associated. Using the MIRA data, every spike-specific TCR was mapped to the spike region that the TCR reacted to and assigned to either a CD4 or a CD8 class. Log10-transformed breadth and depth values were compared by one-way ANOVA with Sidak's multiple comparisons tests. TCRdb retrieved this table from immuneACCESS and kept in-frame rearrangements only. Not all clones are present; in checked studies, unresolved V genes account for under half, and no reason is known for the remainder. V and J calls and clone size come straight from that table; D and trimming were deduced from the DNA. Recorded for this sample are 100,000 to 150,000 clones; 80% to 95% of them occurred a single time. Around 4.5% of the sample comes from the top ten.

Sequences SGHVS (CDR1) and FQNEAQ (CDR2) are obtained from the germline V gene. From the cysteine through the phenylalanine, the CDR3 covers 14 amino acids. Only CDR3 DNA remains: 42 bases, in frame from the first base. V sheds 2 bases and J sheds 4 bases, leaving 11 bases between their ends. Regarding this clone: The antigen it binds to is not known. Within one base of it there is no much larger clone, and no base qualities were kept.

This material consisted of peripheral blood, taken on day 0 of MenACWY control vaccination. The chain couples TRBV7-8 to TRBJ2-5; no confident D gene assignment can be made. This receptor was obtained from an adult in good health. The CDR3 protein sequence reads: CASSLFGGAETQYF. The DNA reads as follows: TGTGCCAGCAGCTTATTTGGCGGCGCAGAGACCCAGTACTTC.